These 17 T cell receptor beta chains were all obtained from the same sample, sequenced in a study of blood T cell repertoires in COVID-19. The method was immunoSEQ multiplex PCR; TCRdb's version includes in-frame clones alone and lacks a portion of them. The data hold 200,000 to 250,000 clones, with 80% observed a single time. The source material was peripheral blood. These receptors all come from an older woman with acute or convalescent COVID-19.

This chain links TRBV6-6 with TRBJ1-4; TRBD1 aligns across 8 bases. The germline gives CDR1 MNHNY, CDR2 SVGAGI (reference sequence). The CDR3 is 13 residues long. V shed 6 bases and J 12 bases; nucleotides not matched to a gene: 9. The CDR3 nucleotides are TGTGCCAGCAGCGTACAGGGGGAAGGCGAACTGTTTTTT. Amino acids: CASSVQGEGELFF.

The rearrangement links TRBV19 to TRBJ1-2; 8 nucleotides line up with TRBD1. The V segment lost 5 bases and the J segment 4 bases; nucleotides outside the gene matches: 12. The CDR3 has 16 amino acids. The germline V gene encodes CDR1 LNHDA and CDR2 SQIVND (reference sequence). For the CDR3, the DNA is TGTGCCAGTAGTTTCACCGGGACAGGAGCCGGCTATGGCTACACCTTC. Translated: CASSFTGTGAGYGYTF. Full variable domain (missing parts from reference TRBV19 and TRBJ1-2): DGGITQSPKYLFRKEGQNVTLSCEQNLNHDAMYWYRQDPGQGLRLIYYSQIVNDFQKGDIAEGYSVSREKKESFPLTVTSAQKNPTAFYLCASSFTGTGAGYGYTFGSGTRLTVV.

The chain has TRBV2 and TRBJ1-2; 10 bases match TRBD1. This CDR3 has 12 residues. Germline CDR1 is SNHLY and CDR2 is FYNNEI. With 10 bases clipped from V and 4 bases from J, the junction kept 3 bases outside the gene matches. In DNA form, the CDR3 reads TGTGCCACCTGGGACAGGGGCTATGGCTACACCTTC. Protein product: CATWDRGYGYTF.

The gene calls are TRBV7-8 and TRBJ2-1; 12 nucleotides align to TRBD2. The junction had 7 bases not matched to a gene; V was cut back by 4 bases and J by 3 bases. This CDR3 contains 17 residues. Germline values: CDR1 SGHVS, CDR2 FQNEAQ. The CDR3 bases are TGTGCCAGCAGCTCACCACTAGCGGGGGGCTTCTACAATGAGCAGTTCTTC. Its translation is CASSSPLAGGFYNEQFF.

V usage is TRBV19 and J usage is TRBJ2-5, with a tentative D call TRBD1 (6 bases). The length of the CDR3 is 12 residues. Trimming pared 4 bases from V and 6 bases from J, leaving 9 bases between. Germline CDR1 reads LNHDA; CDR2 reads SQIVND (reference sequence). CDR3 sequence: CASSNREQTQYF. In DNA form, the CDR3 reads TGTGCCAGTAGTAACAGGGAACAGACCCAGTACTTC.

The rearrangement uses TRBV12-3 or TRBV12-4 and TRBJ1-1, with D perhaps matching TRBD1 (6 bases). The length of the CDR3 is 13 residues. V lost 3 bases to trimming and J lost 10 bases, with 15 bases between them. CDR3: CASSFRGIDRAFF. For the CDR3, the DNA is TGTGCCAGCAGTTTTAGGGGGATAGATCGAGCTTTCTTT.

The chain employs TRBV3-1 (or the pseudogene TRBV3-2) and TRBJ1-3, with 7 bases matching TRBD1. This CDR3 has 15 residues. Trimming at V came to 3 bases and at J to 4 bases, leaving 6 bases not matched to a gene. The germline V gene encodes CDR1 LGHDT and CDR2 YNNKEL (reference sequence). The CDR3 loop reads CASSHLGGAGNTIYF. In DNA, the CDR3 is TGTGCCAGCAGCCACCTAGGGGGCGCCGGAAACACCATATATTTT.

This chain links TRBV6-5 with TRBJ2-3; TRBD2 might be the D (6 bases). Germline loops: CDR1 MNHEY, CDR2 SVGAGI. The CDR3 runs to 15 residues. V gave up 6 bases and J gave up 6 bases, with 19 bases separating them. The CDR3 protein is CASSASGGDGDTQYF. As DNA, the CDR3 is TGTGCCAGCAGCGCCTCCGGGGGTGATGGGGATACGCAGTATTTT.

The rearrangement links TRBV5-1 to TRBJ2-4, with D perhaps matching TRBD1 (6 bases). In germline, CDR1 is SGHRS, CDR2 YFSETQ. V shed 4 bases and J shed 6 bases, with 17 bases lying between them. The CDR3 sequence is 15 residues long. The CDR3 region has the DNA TGCGCCAGCAGCACCGACCAGGGGAGCGGAAACATTCAGTACTTC. This translates into CASSTDQGSGNIQYF.

This clone showed up just once. The rearrangement links TRBV6-2 or TRBV6-3 to TRBJ2-3; D perhaps matches TRBD1 (6 bases). V lost 4 bases, J lost 6 bases, and 8 bases lay in between. CDR3 size: 12 residues. Per the germline V gene, CDR1 is MNHEY and CDR2 is SVGEGT. CDR3 sequence (DNA): TGTGCCAGCAGTTTGAGGGGGGATACGCAGTATTTT. Translated, it gives CASSLRGDTQYF.

The chain recombines TRBV12-3 or TRBV12-4 with TRBJ2-4; D is perhaps TRBD2 (6 bases). The CDR3 is 13 amino acids. Trimming removed 6 bases from V and 3 bases from J, with 9 bases in between. The DNA for the CDR3 is TGTGCCAGCAGGCGGGGTTACAAAAACATTCAGTACTTC. It encodes CASRRGYKNIQYF.

The chain employs TRBV24-1 and TRBJ2-7; tentatively, D is TRBD2 (5 bases). The CDR3 has 12 amino acids. V lost 7 bases and J lost 4, with 10 bases in between. Germline-derived CDR1 and CDR2 are KGHDR and SFDVKD. The CDR3 here is CATSSSGYEQYF. Written as DNA, the CDR3 is TGTGCCACCAGCTCCTCGGGGTACGAGCAGTACTTC.

This chain joins TRBV11-2 and TRBJ1-2; D gene ambiguous. Trimming took off 3 bases at V and 5 bases at J, with 10 bases between the two ends. The CDR3 is 13 residues long. Germline V gene data show CDR1 as SGHAT and CDR2 as FQNNGV. DNA for the CDR3: TGTGCCAGCAGCTTCGATAGCAGTTATGGCTACACCTTC. Its protein is CASSFDSSYGYTF.

The chain carries TRBV4-2 and TRBJ2-3; 10 bases are a match to TRBD2. The CDR3 is 17 residues long. The germline CDR1 and CDR2 sequences are LGHNA and YNFKEQ. V lost 1 base and J lost 0; bases outside the gene matches: 4. CDR3 amino acids: CASSQGTSGSSTDTQYF. The CDR3 DNA reads as TGTGCCAGCAGCCAAGGGACTAGCGGTTCTAGCACAGATACGCAGTATTTT.

V and J are TRBV30 and TRBJ2-3, with D hard to call. V shed 1 base and J shed 0 bases, with 5 bases lying between them. This CDR3 is 13 amino acids long. CDR1 GTSNPN and CDR2 SVGIG come from the germline V gene (reference sequence). The CDR3 spells CAWSAGSTDTQYF. In DNA, the CDR3 is TGTGCCTGGAGTGCAGGTAGCACAGATACGCAGTATTTT.

A single count supports this clone. The gene calls are TRBV30 and TRBJ1-6; tentatively, D is TRBD1 (5 bases). The CDR3 has 14 residues. Germline CDR1 GTSNPN, CDR2 SVGIG (reference sequence). Trimming shortened V by 3 bases and J by 7 bases, and 13 bases separated the two germline ends. CDR3 sequence: CAWRYPGKNSPLHF. The DNA of the CDR3 is TGTGCCTGGAGATACCCAGGGAAAAATTCACCCCTCCACTTT.

V and J are TRBV6-5 and TRBJ2-4; D is uncertain. The CDR3 covers 11 residues. Germline values: CDR1 MNHEY, CDR2 SVGAGI. The germline V and J ends were trimmed by 8 bases and 4 bases, with 6 bases remaining between them. CDR3 residues: CASRSKNIQYF. CDR3 bases: TGTGCCAGCCGGTCGAAAAACATTCAGTACTTC.